The entry below gives a single TCR beta chain sequence along with its context. Antigen: not known. The sample belongs to a study of shared clonotypes between healthy human individuals. Whole-study findings and limits: Naive CD4 clonotypes were shared across several donors at about 5.3%. Having only a few donors restricted how much genetic and exposure-history diversity was captured.

The authors split each subset's genomic DNA evenly across several immunoSEQ plates. The data were produced by immunoSEQ multiplex PCR, yet TCRdb's version contains in-frame clones alone and is incomplete. The sample records fewer than 1.8 million clones, 98% to 99% being singletons. CDR3 length: 14 residues. Germline-derived CDR1 and CDR2 are SGHTA and FQGTGA. V was clipped by 5 bases and J by 3 bases, with 13 bases between them. The receptor was derived from a man aged 30 to 45 in good health. The gene calls are TRBV7-3 and TRBJ1-1; a weak D match, TRBD1 (6 bases). The sample consisted of naive CD4+ T cells sorted from blood. Subset noted: CD45RA+ positively selected. The CDR3 DNA follows: TGTGCCAGCAGCCTCCGGGGGGCCGACACTGAAGCTTTCTTT. Encoded protein: CASSLRGADTEAFF.